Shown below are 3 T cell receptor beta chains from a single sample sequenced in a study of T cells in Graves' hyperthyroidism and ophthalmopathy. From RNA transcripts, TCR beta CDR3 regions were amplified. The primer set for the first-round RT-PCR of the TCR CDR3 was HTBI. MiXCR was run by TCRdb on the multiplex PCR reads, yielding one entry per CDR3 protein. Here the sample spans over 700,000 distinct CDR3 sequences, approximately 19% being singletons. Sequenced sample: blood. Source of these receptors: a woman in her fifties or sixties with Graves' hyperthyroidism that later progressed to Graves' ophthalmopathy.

The CDR3 loop reads CAISGDRGAGNTIYF. The CDR3, as DNA: TGTGCCATCAGTGGAGACAGGGGAGCTGGAAACACCATATATTTT. The chain is built from TRBV10-3 and TRBJ1-3; 8 nucleotides agree with TRBD1. Germline trimming cut 4 bases from V and 2 bases from J; bases unmatched to any gene: 4. Germline V gene sequence: CDR1 ENHRY, CDR2 SYGVKD. The CDR3 is 15 residues long.

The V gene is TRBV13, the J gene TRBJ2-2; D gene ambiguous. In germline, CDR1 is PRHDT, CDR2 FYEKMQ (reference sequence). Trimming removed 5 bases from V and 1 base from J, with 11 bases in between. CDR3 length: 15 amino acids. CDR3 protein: CASSPAWENTGELFF. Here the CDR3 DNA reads TGTGCCAGCAGCCCGGCGTGGGAGAACACCGGGGAGCTGTTTTTT.

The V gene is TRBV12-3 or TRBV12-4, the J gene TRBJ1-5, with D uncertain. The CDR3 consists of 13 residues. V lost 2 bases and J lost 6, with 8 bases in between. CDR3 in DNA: TGTGCCAGCAGTTTACCAGTGGGTCAGCCCCAGCATTTT. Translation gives CASSLPVGQPQHF.